The sequence of this T cell receptor beta chain was determined in a study of PD-1 blockade in classical Hodgkin lymphoma. Whole-study findings and limits: What caused the repertoire differences, perhaps disease activity or prior therapy, remains undefined. Only CD4+ TCR diversity, not CD8+, had risen significantly by C4D1. Partial responders and progressors had significantly lower baseline TCR diversity.

Time point denoted: cycle 4 day 1 (C4D1), after more than 5 weeks of nivolumab. No patient escaped relapse after autologous stem cell transplantation, and brentuximab vedotin exposure varied. When best responses were assessed, they were complete response, partial response or progressive disease. Comments on this clone: Its antigen is unknown.

Germline CDR1 and CDR2: MRHNA and SNTAGT. This CDR3 spans 15 amino acids. The germline V and J ends were trimmed by 4 bases and 7 bases, with 16 bases remaining between them. Data came from immunoSEQ multiplex PCR; TCRdb stores just in-frame clones and leaves some out. The top ten hold nearly 45% of the sample, which has several thousand clones, 75% to 80% seen once. The TCR originated in a human donor with classical Hodgkin lymphoma. The gene calls are TRBV6-4 and TRBJ1-4; D is ambiguous. Sample: peripheral blood mononuclear cells (PBMCs), taken before the fourth cycle of nivolumab. The CDR3 is CASSGHYPTGEKLFF. CDR3 bases: TGTGCCAGCAGTGGACATTACCCGACGGGTGAAAAACTGTTTTTT.